The entry that follows covers one TCR beta chain sequence. Its antigen is undetermined. Through a sample-barcoded 5' primer and a J-beta primer mix, a second PCR was run for roughly 7 to 11 cycles. TCRdb called the 5' RACE reads again in MiXCR, with one record for every CDR3 protein. This table has hundreds of thousands of distinct CDR3 sequences, about 56% appearing once. This sample was included in a study of blood T cells in healthy people across ages. With V trimmed by 3 bases and J by 3 bases, 8 bases remained unmatched. Germline lookup yields CDR1 SGHNT and CDR2 YYREEE (reference sequence). The CDR3 is 16 residues long. Overall study results and limits: Expanded clonotype shifts may have been confounded, as the donors had an unknown CMV status. As age increased, TCR beta diversity per million T cells fell in a roughly linear fashion.

Specimen: blood. The chain is built from TRBV5-4 and TRBJ2-4; TRBD1 matches at 8 bases. The source is a middle-aged man in good health. The CDR3 spells CASSSIPTGDKNIQYF. DNA of the CDR3: TGTGCCAGCAGCTCCATACCGACAGGGGACAAAAACATTCAGTACTTC. Using reference TRBV5-4 and TRBJ2-4 for the parts outside the CDR3, the full variable domain is ETGVTQSPTHLIKTRGQQVTLRCSSQSGHNTVSWYQQALGQGPQFIFQYYREEENGRGNFPPRFSGLQFPNYSSELNVNALELDDSALYLCASSSIPTGDKNIQYFGAGTRLSVL.